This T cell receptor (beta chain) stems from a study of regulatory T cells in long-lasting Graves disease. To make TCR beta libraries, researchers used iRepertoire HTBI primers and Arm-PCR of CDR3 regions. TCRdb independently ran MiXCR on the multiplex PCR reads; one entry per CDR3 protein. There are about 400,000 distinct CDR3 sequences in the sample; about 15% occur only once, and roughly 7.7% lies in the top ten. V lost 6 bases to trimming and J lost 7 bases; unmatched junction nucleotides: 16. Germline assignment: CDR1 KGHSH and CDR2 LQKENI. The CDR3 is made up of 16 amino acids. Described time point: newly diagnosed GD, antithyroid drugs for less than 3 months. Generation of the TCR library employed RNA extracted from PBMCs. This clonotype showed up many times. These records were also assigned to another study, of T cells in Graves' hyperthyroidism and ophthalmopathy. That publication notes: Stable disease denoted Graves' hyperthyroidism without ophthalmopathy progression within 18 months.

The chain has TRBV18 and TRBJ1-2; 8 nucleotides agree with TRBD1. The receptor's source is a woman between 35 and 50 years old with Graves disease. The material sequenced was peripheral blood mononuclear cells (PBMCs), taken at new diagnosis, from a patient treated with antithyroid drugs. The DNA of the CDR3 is TGTGCCAGCTCCTCACAGGTCGGACAGGGATACCTTGGCTACACCTTC. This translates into CASSSQVGQGYLGYTF.